The rows below give T cell receptor beta chains drawn from one sample of a study of identical twins. TCRdb redid the calling of the 5' RACE reads with MiXCR, one entry per CDR3 protein. The table lists about 530,000 distinct CDR3 sequences, around 15% of them singletons, with about 0.4% in the top ten. The sample was also linked to a second study, of yellow fever vaccine responses in identical twins.

Sequenced sample: CD4+ T cells sorted from blood. The receptors were sampled from a young woman in good health. The CDR3 runs from the conserved cysteine through the conserved F or W. Fields, in order: J gene, clone size, V gene, D gene, CDR3 protein, CDR3 DNA. D genes are given only for firm matches. Rows may omit the clone size; those that give it use once, few, many or a size class.

j_call: TRBJ2-3; clone_size: many; v_call: TRBV5-1; d_call: -; cdr3_aa: CASSLDQGDTQYF; cdr3_nt: TGCGCCAGCAGCTTGGATCAGGGAGATACGCAGTATTTT
j_call: TRBJ1-3; clone_size: few; v_call: TRBV12-3/TRBV12-4; d_call: -; cdr3_aa: CASSRTDSGNTIYF; cdr3_nt: TGTGCCAGCAGCCGGACAGACTCTGGAAACACCATATATTTT
j_call: TRBJ2-7; clone_size: -; v_call: TRBV6-5; d_call: -; cdr3_aa: CASSYSNWDSYEQYF; cdr3_nt: TGTGCCAGCAGTTACTCGAACTGGGACTCCTACGAGCAGTACTTC
j_call: TRBJ2-1; clone_size: few; v_call: TRBV5-1; d_call: -; cdr3_aa: CASRRAVNEQFF; cdr3_nt: TGCGCCAGCCGCCGGGCCGTCAATGAGCAGTTCTTC
j_call: TRBJ1-1; clone_size: few; v_call: TRBV3-1; d_call: -; cdr3_aa: CASSQLTNTEAFF; cdr3_nt: TGTGCCAGCAGCCAACTCACGAACACTGAAGCTTTCTTT
j_call: TRBJ2-3; clone_size: few; v_call: TRBV20-1; d_call: TRBD2; cdr3_aa: CSDTSGRRTDTQYF; cdr3_nt: TGCAGCGACACTAGCGGGAGGCGTACAGATACGCAGTATTTT
j_call: TRBJ2-5; clone_size: -; v_call: TRBV11-1; d_call: TRBD2; cdr3_aa: CASSFIYSGRGDPETQYF; cdr3_nt: TGTGCCAGCAGCTTCATCTATAGCGGGAGAGGGGATCCAGAGACCCAGTACTTC
j_call: TRBJ1-1; clone_size: few; v_call: TRBV15; d_call: -; cdr3_aa: CATSRVSEAFF; cdr3_nt: TGTGCCACCAGCAGAGTCTCGGAAGCTTTCTTT
j_call: TRBJ2-1; clone_size: many; v_call: TRBV12-3/TRBV12-4; d_call: TRBD1; cdr3_aa: CASSSTRQGGSYNEQFF; cdr3_nt: TGTGCCAGCAGTTCAACGCGACAGGGGGGCAGCTACAATGAGCAGTTCTTC
j_call: TRBJ1-1; clone_size: -; v_call: TRBV3-1; d_call: -; cdr3_aa: CASTRGRANTEAFF; cdr3_nt: TGTGCCAGCACTCGGGGCAGGGCGAACACTGAAGCTTTCTTT
j_call: TRBJ1-2; clone_size: few; v_call: TRBV18; d_call: -; cdr3_aa: CASSPGREGGYTF; cdr3_nt: TGTGCCAGCTCACCAGGCAGGGAGGGTGGCTACACCTTC
j_call: TRBJ2-5; clone_size: once; v_call: TRBV5-1; d_call: -; cdr3_aa: CASSNEETQYF; cdr3_nt: TGCGCCAGCAGCAATGAAGAGACCCAGTACTTC
j_call: TRBJ2-1; clone_size: -; v_call: TRBV7-6; d_call: -; cdr3_aa: CASSLDGLGGLANNEQFF; cdr3_nt: TGTGCCAGCAGCTTAGACGGATTGGGGGGTTTGGCTAACAATGAGCAGTTCTTC
j_call: TRBJ2-3; clone_size: -; v_call: TRBV12-3/TRBV12-4; d_call: -; cdr3_aa: CASSTRAADTQYF; cdr3_nt: TGTGCCAGCAGTACTAGGGCTGCCGATACGCAGTATTTT
j_call: TRBJ2-2; clone_size: -; v_call: TRBV12-5; d_call: TRBD1; cdr3_aa: CASGSWTGLIGTGELFF; cdr3_nt: TGTGCTAGTGGTTCATGGACAGGGCTTATCGGCACCGGGGAGCTGTTTTTT
j_call: TRBJ2-1; clone_size: -; v_call: TRBV12-3/TRBV12-4; d_call: -; cdr3_aa: CASSSPGLGYNEQFF; cdr3_nt: TGTGCCAGCAGTTCGCCGGGTTTGGGTTACAATGAGCAGTTCTTC
j_call: TRBJ2-4; clone_size: few; v_call: TRBV12-3/TRBV12-4; d_call: -; cdr3_aa: CASSVDIAKNIQYF; cdr3_nt: TGTGCCAGCAGTGTGGACATAGCCAAAAACATTCAGTACTTC
j_call: TRBJ1-5; clone_size: few; v_call: TRBV4-1; d_call: TRBD1; cdr3_aa: CASSQDGTGAGGQPQHF; cdr3_nt: TGCGCCAGCAGCCAAGATGGGACTGGGGCAGGGGGGCAGCCCCAGCATTTT
j_call: TRBJ2-6; clone_size: -; v_call: TRBV2; d_call: -; cdr3_aa: CASSVGLGNSRSGANVLTF; cdr3_nt: TGTGCCAGCAGTGTAGGGTTGGGCAACTCCCGGTCTGGGGCCAACGTCCTGACTTTC
j_call: TRBJ2-3; clone_size: few; v_call: TRBV12-5; d_call: TRBD1; cdr3_aa: CASGVGQGFTDTQYF; cdr3_nt: TGTGCTAGTGGTGTTGGACAGGGTTTCACAGATACGCAGTATTTT
j_call: TRBJ2-1; clone_size: -; v_call: TRBV12-3/TRBV12-4; d_call: -; cdr3_aa: CASSRRLYNEQFF; cdr3_nt: TGTGCCAGCAGTCGACGACTGTACAATGAGCAGTTCTTC
j_call: TRBJ2-3; clone_size: few; v_call: TRBV20-1; d_call: -; cdr3_aa: CSARPPVSPGDTQYF; cdr3_nt: TGCAGTGCTAGACCACCCGTTTCTCCGGGGGATACGCAGTATTTT
j_call: TRBJ2-1; clone_size: -; v_call: TRBV6-1; d_call: TRBD2; cdr3_aa: CASSKTSRTYNEQFF; cdr3_nt: TGTGCCAGCAGTAAGACTAGCCGGACCTACAATGAGCAGTTCTTC
j_call: TRBJ2-1; clone_size: few; v_call: TRBV5-4; d_call: -; cdr3_aa: CASSLGRLSEQFF; cdr3_nt: TGTGCCAGCAGCTTGGGACGCCTCAGTGAGCAGTTCTTC
j_call: TRBJ1-4; clone_size: -; v_call: TRBV29-1; d_call: -; cdr3_aa: CSALDINEKLFF; cdr3_nt: TGCAGCGCTTTAGACATTAATGAAAAACTGTTTTTT
j_call: TRBJ2-2; clone_size: few; v_call: TRBV12-3/TRBV12-4; d_call: -; cdr3_aa: CASSRGAPRGTGELFF; cdr3_nt: TGTGCCAGCAGCCGGGGGGCGCCCCGGGGTACCGGGGAGCTGTTTTTT
j_call: TRBJ2-3; clone_size: -; v_call: TRBV7-9; d_call: TRBD2; cdr3_aa: CASSLARGLASTDTQYF; cdr3_nt: TGTGCCAGCAGCTTAGCCAGGGGACTAGCGAGCACAGATACGCAGTATTTT
j_call: TRBJ2-1; clone_size: -; v_call: TRBV28; d_call: -; cdr3_aa: CASTDLGTTTYNEQFF; cdr3_nt: TGTGCCAGCACCGATCTGGGTACTACCACCTACAATGAGCAGTTCTTC
j_call: TRBJ2-3; clone_size: few; v_call: TRBV10-3; d_call: -; cdr3_aa: CAIRGGVATDTQYF; cdr3_nt: TGTGCCATCAGAGGTGGTGTGGCCACAGATACGCAGTATTTT
j_call: TRBJ2-3; clone_size: -; v_call: TRBV24-1; d_call: -; cdr3_aa: CATSDSPGVADTQYF; cdr3_nt: TGTGCCACCAGTGATTCCCCAGGGGTCGCAGATACGCAGTATTTT
j_call: TRBJ2-1; clone_size: -; v_call: TRBV20-1; d_call: TRBD2; cdr3_aa: CSAPPRLAGDWDEQFF; cdr3_nt: TGCAGTGCTCCTCCTCGACTAGCGGGGGATTGGGATGAGCAGTTCTTC
j_call: TRBJ2-1; clone_size: few; v_call: TRBV2; d_call: TRBD2; cdr3_aa: CASRVLAGGVQFF; cdr3_nt: TGTGCCAGCAGGGTACTAGCGGGAGGAGTTCAGTTCTTC
j_call: TRBJ1-1; clone_size: few; v_call: TRBV12-3/TRBV12-4; d_call: TRBD1; cdr3_aa: CASSSNPGQILGGEAFF; cdr3_nt: TGTGCCAGCAGTTCTAATCCGGGACAGATCCTGGGAGGTGAAGCTTTCTTT
j_call: TRBJ2-7; clone_size: -; v_call: TRBV12-3/TRBV12-4; d_call: -; cdr3_aa: CASSFGVGTVGEYF; cdr3_nt: -
j_call: TRBJ2-2; clone_size: -; v_call: TRBV12-3/TRBV12-4; d_call: -; cdr3_aa: CASSRNSGTGELFF; cdr3_nt: TGTGCCAGCAGTCGTAACAGTGGCACCGGGGAGCTGTTTTTT
j_call: TRBJ2-5; clone_size: few; v_call: TRBV10-3; d_call: TRBD2; cdr3_aa: CAISQLAGGGETQYF; cdr3_nt: TGTGCCATCAGCCAACTAGCGGGGGGTGGAGAGACCCAGTACTTC
j_call: TRBJ2-2; clone_size: -; v_call: TRBV2; d_call: TRBD1; cdr3_aa: CASSGTGYTGELFF; cdr3_nt: TGTGCCAGCAGCGGGACAGGATACACCGGGGAGCTGTTTTTT